This T cell receptor (beta chain) was recorded in a study of response to subunit inactivated influenza vaccine. Findings and limits, study-wide: With each seasonal influenza vaccination, the authors suggested, few new T cells are recruited.

Using its own MiXCR run on the RT-PCR reads, TCRdb lists one record per CDR3 protein. The sample lists 550,000 to 800,000 distinct CDR3 sequences; 11% to 15% were seen once. CDR1 and CDR2 from the germline V gene are SGHVS and FQNEAQ. CDR3 length: 18 residues. V gave up 1 base and J gave up 4 bases; unmatched junction bases: 7. This clonotype was detected many times. Its target is unknown. The source is a man aged 50 to 60 who received an inactivated influenza vaccine. The sequencing used PBMCs from blood, collected roughly 15 days before vaccination. The rearrangement links TRBV7-8 to TRBJ2-2; 12 bases agree with TRBD2. The CDR3 reads CASSLVGLAGSGTGELFF. CDR3 coding DNA: TGTGCCAGCAGCTTAGTTGGACTAGCGGGATCGGGCACCGGGGAGCTGTTTTTT.